Below are 21 T cell receptor beta chains sequenced from a single sample in a study of a mutant IDH1 vaccine in newly diagnosed glioma. Using immunoSEQ multiplex PCR, the repertoire was profiled, and TCRdb retains in-frame clones only, with some absent. The repertoire holds around 82,000 clones, over 75% seen once, with roughly 5% in the top ten. Time point given: baseline, week 1 (first vaccination visit). Treatment given: pre-vaccination baseline after standard-of-care therapy. The input for sequencing was PBMCs, taken from a glioma patient treated with radiotherapy, temozolomide or both. Source of these receptors: a man aged 40-49 years with glioma. Some clones in this sample may be carry-over from other donors' samples.

This chain connects TRBV5-4 to TRBJ2-5; TRBD2 might be the D (5 bases). The CDR3 extends over 15 amino acids. The V end was cut by 5 bases, the J end by 1 base, with 15 bases between. Germline CDR1 SGHNT, CDR2 YYREEE (reference sequence). The CDR3: CASSSPTGTQETQYF. The CDR3 region has the DNA TGTGCCAGCAGTTCCCCTACGGGAACCCAAGAGACCCAGTACTTC.

The rearrangement uses TRBV5-1 and TRBJ1-1; no reliable D call. V gave up 0 bases and J gave up 5 bases, with 11 bases separating them. The CDR3 has 14 residues. Germline-derived CDR1 and CDR2 are SGHRS and YFSETQ. In nucleotides, the CDR3 is TGCGCCAGCAGCTTGGAGGGCGGGATAACTGAAGCTTTCTTT. This gives the protein CASSLEGGITEAFF.

The chain joins TRBV19 to TRBJ2-7; the D gene is possibly TRBD1 (5 bases). CDR3 length equals 14 residues. Germline V gives CDR1 LNHDA, CDR2 SQIVND (reference sequence). Trimming pared 4 bases from V and 1 base from J, leaving 11 bases between. The DNA for the CDR3 is TGTGCCAGTAGTAATCTAAGGGGATCCTACGAGCAGTACTTC. As protein: CASSNLRGSYEQYF.

The chain employs TRBV7-6 and TRBJ2-7; D remains ambiguous. Trimming left V 5 bases short and J 4 bases short, with 12 bases between. Germline V gene lookup returns CDR1 SGHVS and CDR2 FNYEAQ. The length of the CDR3 is 13 residues. For the CDR3, the DNA is TGTGCCAGCAGCCCCGCTGACGGTTACGAGCAGTACTTC. The encoded protein is CASSPADGYEQYF.

The chain links TRBV29-1 to TRBJ1-1; perhaps TRBD1 as D (6 bases). V gave up 6 bases and J gave up 4 bases, with 15 bases separating them. Germline V CDR1 and CDR2: SQVTM, ANQGSEA. The CDR3 sequence is 13 residues long. The CDR3 DNA is TGCAGCGTCTTGACAGGAGATGGCACTGAAGCTTTCTTT. This sequence encodes CSVLTGDGTEAFF.

Only one count was recorded for this clone. The chain combines TRBV7-8 with TRBJ2-7; D is ambiguous. Germline V gene data show CDR1 as SGHVS and CDR2 as FQNEAQ. The CDR3 consists of 13 residues. Trimming stripped 5 bases from V and 6 bases from J, with 14 bases between. Here the CDR3 DNA reads TGTGCCAGCAGCCCGGGTGAATCGGGCGAGCAGTACTTC. Its translation: CASSPGESGEQYF.

This clone was seen a few times. This sequence joins TRBV7-9 and TRBJ2-7; D possibly matches TRBD1 or TRBD2 (5 bases each). This CDR3 is built from 11 residues. Trimming shortened V by 7 bases and J by 12 bases, and 16 bases separated the two germline ends. CDR1 is SEHNR, CDR2 FQNEAQ, per germline (reference sequence). CDR3 loop: CASTPRDHMYF. CDR3 nucleotide sequence: TGTGCCAGCACCCCCCGGGACCATATGTACTTC.

The gene calls are TRBV4-1 and TRBJ1-2; D gene unclear. The CDR3 length is 14 residues. Germline assignment: CDR1 MGHRA and CDR2 YSYEKL. The germline V and J ends were trimmed by 0 bases and 8 bases, with 13 bases remaining between them. The CDR3 region has the DNA TGCGCCAGCAGCCAAGATTGGTCCGCCCGGGGCTACACCTTC. It translates to CASSQDWSARGYTF.

This chain uses TRBV2 with TRBJ2-5, with TRBD2 identical over 10 bases. The J call may be in error: the DNA end matches TRBJ2-7 better. Germline V CDR1 and CDR2: SNHLY, FYNNEI. This CDR3 contains 14 residues. This CDR3 is CASRDSGGPYEQYF. The CDR3 nucleotides are TGTGCCAGCAGAGATAGCGGGGGGCCCTACGAGCAGTACTTC.

The V call is TRBV5-1, the J call TRBJ2-5; TRBD2 agrees at 11 bases. With 2 bases clipped from V and 5 bases from J, the junction kept 8 bases outside the gene matches. In germline, CDR1 is SGHRS, CDR2 YFSETQ. The CDR3 consists of 16 residues. CDR3 coding DNA: TGCGCCAGCAGCTTTAATCCTAGCGGGGGGCGGGAGACCCAGTACTTC. This encodes CASSFNPSGGRETQYF.

The chain combines TRBV7-2 with TRBJ1-5; D is unresolved. CDR1 is SGHTA, CDR2 FQGNSA, per germline. Trimming cost V 1 base and J 3 bases, with 10 bases left between them. This CDR3 spans 15 amino acids. This chain's CDR3 is CASSLGILDNQPQHF. CDR3 nucleotide sequence: TGTGCCAGCAGCTTAGGGATTTTAGACAATCAGCCCCAGCATTTT.

The V gene is TRBV9, the J gene TRBJ2-1; 15 bases fit TRBD2. J lost 0 bases, V lost 4 bases, and 11 bases had no gene match. Per the germline V gene, CDR1 is SGDLS and CDR2 is YYNGEE. The CDR3 contains 20 residues. CDR3 sequence: CASSKASGTSGGFSYNEQFF. The CDR3 region has the DNA TGTGCCAGCAGCAAAGCCTCCGGGACTAGCGGGGGGTTCTCCTACAATGAGCAGTTCTTC.

This chain links TRBV5-6 with TRBJ2-7; D gene ambiguous. CDR3 length equals 12 residues. Germline assignment: CDR1 SGHDT and CDR2 YYEEEE. Trimming took 4 bases from V and 2 from J, leaving 7 bases between them. CDR3 sequence reads: CASSRVPYEQYF. DNA of the CDR3: TGTGCCAGCAGCCGCGTACCCTACGAGCAGTACTTC.

The chain employs TRBV18 and TRBJ1-1, with D possibly TRBD1 on 5 matching bases. Trimming removed 4 bases from V and 4 bases from J, with 10 bases in between. Per the germline V gene, CDR1 is KGHSH and CDR2 is LQKENI. The CDR3 contains 13 residues. In DNA form, the CDR3 reads TGTGCCAGCTCACAGGGGAAGGGCACTGAAGCTTTCTTT. As protein: CASSQGKGTEAFF.

The genes are TRBV19 and TRBJ1-5; 10 nucleotides align to TRBD1. J was trimmed by 6 bases and V by 6 bases; bases with no gene match: 5. In germline, CDR1 is LNHDA, CDR2 SQIVND (reference sequence). This CDR3 has 14 amino acids. The CDR3 is CASSWTGGRQPQHF. The CDR3, as DNA: TGTGCCAGTAGCTGGACAGGGGGACGTCAGCCCCAGCATTTT.

The table lists this clone with a count of one. V gene TRBV18 combines with J gene TRBJ1-6, with D possibly being TRBD1 (5 bases). Looked up from germline, CDR1 is KGHSH and CDR2 is LQKENI. This CDR3 comprises 15 residues. Trimming left V 1 base short and J 8 bases short, with 12 bases between. The CDR3 is CASSPLGGSDSPLHF. Here the CDR3 DNA reads TGTGCCAGCTCACCACTTGGGGGATCGGATTCACCCCTCCACTTT.

The chain joins TRBV10-2 to TRBJ1-1; D is perhaps TRBD1 (6 bases). The CDR3 covers 14 residues. CDR1 and CDR2 (germline): WSHSY, SAAADI. V was pared by 2 bases and J by 6 bases, with 13 bases between. Here the CDR3 DNA reads TGCGCCAGCAGTGAGACCGGAGGGGGAGCTGAAGCTTTCTTT. Translation gives CASSETGGGAEAFF.

As regards this clone: Other DNA sequences in the sample encode the same CDR3. The chain has TRBV6-5 and TRBJ1-2; tentative D call: TRBD1 (6 bases). Germline CDR1 and CDR2: MNHEY and SVGAGI. The CDR3 sequence is 13 residues long. V was clipped by 0 bases and J by 8 bases, with 10 bases between them. In DNA, the CDR3 is TGTGCCAGCAGTTACTCGAGAGGGGGAGGCTACACCTTC. It translates to CASSYSRGGGYTF.

Remarks on this clone: Germline is not matched at one junction end, which may reflect a read error. The V call is TRBV13, the J call TRBJ1-4; perhaps TRBD1 as D (5 bases). This CDR3 region has 15 residues. CDR1 PRHDT and CDR2 FYEKMQ come from the germline V gene (reference sequence). The CDR3 region is CASSQLSGANEKLFF. The CDR3 coding sequence is TGTGCCAGCAGCCAACTCAGTGGGGCTAACGAAAAACTGTTTTTT.

This chain joins TRBV7-8 and TRBJ2-7; a possible D gene is TRBD1 (8 bases). V was shortened by 6 bases and J by 2 bases, with 17 bases between the two germline ends. The CDR3 runs to 15 residues. Germline CDR1 is SGHVS and CDR2 is FQNEAQ. Here the CDR3 DNA reads TGTGCCAGCAGTCGTACAGGGGGGGGTCCCTACGAGCAGTACTTC. It translates to CASSRTGGGPYEQYF.

The chain joins TRBV7-6 to TRBJ2-7, with 10 bases identical to TRBD1. This CDR3 is 16 amino acids long. Germline values: CDR1 SGHVS, CDR2 FNYEAQ. V was pared by 5 bases and J by 7 bases, with 14 bases of the junction left unmatched. CDR3 sequence reads: CASSLEIGDRGGEQYF. The DNA of the CDR3 is TGTGCCAGCAGCCTCGAAATAGGGGACAGGGGCGGAGAGCAGTACTTC. Full variable domain (remainder filled in from reference TRBV7-6 and TRBJ2-7): GAGVSQSPRYKVTKRGQDVALRCDPISGHVSLYWYRQALGQGPEFLTYFNYEAQQDKSGLPNDRFSAERPEGSISTLTIQRTEQRDSAMYRCASSLEIGDRGGEQYFGPGTRLTVT.